Below, one TCR beta chain is given with its context. Its antigen is currently unknown. Germline CDR1 is LNHNV and CDR2 is YYDKDF (reference sequence). CDR3 length: 17 amino acids. J was trimmed by 2 bases and V by 4 bases; bases with no gene match: 14. This sample stems from a study of T cell responses to AZD1222 COVID-19 vaccine. Whole-study findings and limits: Spike-spanning, vaccine-associated CD4 TCRs were dominant at 160-218 and 743-854. Donors in the cohort were predominantly white British and more often female, and clonal diversity was possibly underestimated. Nearly half of unique spike-specific TCRs reportedly avoided B.1.351 and B.1.1.7 mutated regions.

Generated by immunoSEQ multiplex PCR, the TCRdb table keeps only in-frame clones and is missing some. The sample includes roughly 170,000 clones, 91% of them seen just once. The receptor comes from an adult in good health. Sequencing used peripheral blood, obtained on day 0 of AZD1222 vaccination. The V gene is TRBV15, the J gene TRBJ2-7, with TRBD2 matching over 7 bases. In nucleotides, the CDR3 is TGTGCCACCAGCAACAAACATCCAGGACTAGAAGCCTACGAGCAGTACTTC. Its protein product is CATSNKHPGLEAYEQYF.